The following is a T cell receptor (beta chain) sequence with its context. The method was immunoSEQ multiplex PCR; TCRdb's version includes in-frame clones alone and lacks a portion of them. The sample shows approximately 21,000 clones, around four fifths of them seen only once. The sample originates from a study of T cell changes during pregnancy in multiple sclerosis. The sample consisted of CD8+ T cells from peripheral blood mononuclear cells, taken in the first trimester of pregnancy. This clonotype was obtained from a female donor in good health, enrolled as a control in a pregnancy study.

Here the CDR3 reads CASNRDRSSYNSPLHF. DNA of the CDR3: TGTGCCAGCAACCGGGACAGGAGCTCCTATAATTCACCCCTCCACTTT. The V gene is TRBV2, the J gene TRBJ1-6; 8 bases line up with TRBD1. This CDR3 is built from 16 residues. Germline assignment: CDR1 SNHLY and CDR2 FYNNEI. V lost 7 bases to trimming and J lost 0 bases; unmatched junction nucleotides: 5.